These 23 T cell receptor beta chains were sequenced from one sample in a study of cytomegalovirus exposure and HLA in healthy donors. Assay used: immunoSEQ multiplex PCR; TCRdb lists only in-frame clones, some missing. Among fewer than 350,000 clones, roughly 90% were seen once, and the ten largest hold approximately 0.88%. The material sequenced was PBMCs. The source is a woman younger than 30 in good health and CMV-seronegative.

The rearrangement joins TRBV7-3 to TRBJ2-5, with 13 bases fitting TRBD2. V shed 5 bases, J shed 5 bases, and the junction held 8 bases outside the gene matches. The CDR3 is 16 amino acids. Per germline, CDR1 SGHTA and CDR2 FQGTGA. The CDR3 bases are TGTGCCAGCAGCCGGCGGACTAGCGGGAGTGGGGAGACCCAGTACTTC. This translates into CASSRRTSGSGETQYF.

This clone was seen once. The genes are TRBV19 and TRBJ2-7, with 9 bases lining up with TRBD1. The CDR3 loop spans 12 amino acids. Germline V lookup: CDR1 LNHDA, CDR2 SQIVND (reference sequence). V lost 10 bases and J lost 3; bases outside the gene matches: 4. The DNA of the CDR3 is TGTGCCACCGGGACAGGGCTCTACGAGCAGTACTTC. This encodes CATGTGLYEQYF.

V and J are TRBV5-1 and TRBJ1-1; 7 nucleotides agree with TRBD1. This CDR3 contains 14 residues. V lost 5 bases, J lost 3 bases, and 7 bases stayed unmatched. Per germline, CDR1 SGHRS and CDR2 YFSETQ. CDR3 in DNA: TGCGCCAGCAGACTAGGGGGCCGGGACACTGAAGCTTTCTTT. Translated, it gives CASRLGGRDTEAFF.

This clone has a handful of counts. V and J are TRBV2 and TRBJ1-2; weak D call: TRBD1 (6 bases). V was pared by 3 bases and J by 4 bases, with 9 bases between. CDR1 and CDR2 (germline): SNHLY, FYNNEI. CDR3 length equals 13 residues. The CDR3 loop is CASSDQGLYGYTF. The CDR3 DNA reads TGTGCCAGCAGTGACCAGGGGCTCTATGGCTACACCTTC.

The J gene is TRBJ2-5, the V gene TRBV9; D not resolved. The CDR3 contains 13 residues. Germline loops: CDR1 SGDLS, CDR2 YYNGEE. Trimming cost V 0 bases and J 5 bases, with 8 bases left between them. The CDR3 bases are TGTGCCAGCAGCGTAGAGGCCAGGGAGACCCAGTACTTC. Its translation is CASSVEARETQYF. Looking up the rest from reference TRBV9 and TRBJ2-5 gives the full variable domain: DSGVTQTPKHLITATGQRVTLRCSPRSGDLSVYWYQQSLDQGLQFLIQYYNGEERAKGNILERFSAQQFPDLHSELNLSSLELGDSALYFCASSVEARETQYFGPGTRLLVL.

The chain combines TRBV11-2 with TRBJ1-5; D ambiguous. The length of the CDR3 is 14 residues. The V and J ends lost 2 bases and 6 bases respectively, with 11 bases between them. The V gene's germline CDR1 is SGHAT and CDR2 FQNNGV. The CDR3 sequence is CASSLSGFSQPQHF. The CDR3 region has the DNA TGTGCCAGCAGCTTATCGGGGTTCTCTCAGCCCCAGCATTTT.

V is TRBV6-5 and J is TRBJ2-3; the match to TRBD1 covers 8 bases. The CDR3 has 15 residues. J was trimmed by 1 base and V by 8 bases; bases with no gene match: 8. Germline CDR1 MNHEY, CDR2 SVGAGI. In DNA form, the CDR3 reads TGTGCCAGCCACCCCGCGGGACAGGGCACAGATACGCAGTATTTT. Translation: CASHPAGQGTDTQYF.

J is TRBJ2-7 and V is TRBV15, with a weak D call TRBD2 (7 bases). The CDR3 runs to 16 residues. Trimming left V 0 bases short and J 6 bases short, with 18 bases between. Germline lookup yields CDR1 LNHNV and CDR2 YYDKDF (reference sequence). The CDR3 reads CATSRDWGREITEQYF. DNA for the CDR3: TGTGCCACCAGCAGAGATTGGGGGCGGGAGATAACCGAGCAGTACTTC.

The chain links TRBV7-6 to TRBJ2-3; D might be TRBD1 (6 bases). The CDR3 has 17 amino acids. Trimming took 1 base from V and 2 from J, leaving 16 bases between them. Germline CDR1 is SGHVS and CDR2 is FNYEAQ. The CDR3 region is CASSLGTGTGLTDTQYF. CDR3 DNA sequence: TGTGCCAGCAGCTTAGGAACGGGCACAGGGCTCACAGATACGCAGTATTTT. The full variable domain, completed using reference TRBV7-6 and TRBJ2-3, is GAGVSQSPRYKVTKRGQDVALRCDPISGHVSLYWYRQALGQGPEFLTYFNYEAQQDKSGLPNDRFSAERPEGSISTLTIQRTEQRDSAMYRCASSLGTGTGLTDTQYFGPGTRLTVL.

The J gene is TRBJ2-7, the V gene TRBV28; TRBD2 matches 13 bases. CDR1 is MDHEN and CDR2 is SYDVKM in the germline V gene. The V segment lost 6 bases and the J segment 1 base; nucleotides outside the gene matches: 3. This CDR3 contains 15 residues. Here the CDR3 DNA reads TGTGCCAGCAGCAGACTAGCGGGAGGATCCTACGAGCAGTACTTC. It translates to CASSRLAGGSYEQYF.

This chain links TRBV6-5 with TRBJ2-7; D gene uncertain. Trimming pared 2 bases from V and 3 bases from J, leaving 17 bases between. This CDR3 region has 16 residues. CDR1 is MNHEY, CDR2 SVGAGI, per germline. CDR3 region: CASSYQITAEGYEQYF. CDR3 in DNA: TGTGCCAGCAGTTACCAAATTACGGCGGAAGGCTACGAGCAGTACTTC.

The rearrangement uses TRBV6-5 and TRBJ1-2; 11 bases line up with TRBD1. CDR1 MNHEY and CDR2 SVGAGI come from the germline V gene. The CDR3 runs to 14 residues. V lost 5 bases to trimming and J lost 8 bases; unmatched junction nucleotides: 7. The CDR3 sequence: CASSPGQGAQGYTF. CDR3 DNA sequence: TGTGCCAGCAGTCCCGGACAGGGGGCGCAGGGCTACACCTTC.

V usage is TRBV27 and J usage is TRBJ2-7, with 7 bases lining up with TRBD1. The germline CDR1 and CDR2 sequences are MNHEY and SMNVEV (reference sequence). The CDR3 sequence is 15 residues long. The junction had 9 bases not matched to a gene; V was cut back by 5 bases and J by 2 bases. The chain's CDR3 is CASSERQGWAYEQYF. As DNA, the CDR3 is TGTGCCAGCAGTGAACGACAGGGATGGGCCTACGAGCAGTACTTC.

The chain couples TRBV4-1 to TRBJ1-2, with TRBD1 identical over 7 bases. Germline V gene lookup returns CDR1 MGHRA and CDR2 YSYEKL. V gave up 3 bases and J gave up 4 bases; unmatched junction bases: 5. The CDR3 is 14 amino acids. The CDR3 sequence: CASSQLTGSYGYTF. The CDR3 region has the DNA TGCGCCAGCAGCCAGCTGACAGGGTCCTATGGCTACACCTTC.

This clone was seen only once. A read error may produce the germline difference seen at one junction end. CDR3: CASREEHTGVRQPQHF. The CDR3 DNA sequence: TGTGCCAGCAGAGAAGAACATACAGGGGTTCGGCAGCCCCAGCATTTT. This chain joins TRBV6-1 and TRBJ1-5; 7 nucleotides align to TRBD1. The CDR3 is 16 amino acids. CDR1 and CDR2 from the germline V gene are MNHNS and SASEGT.

V is TRBV5-1 and J is TRBJ2-3, with 11 bases identical to TRBD2. V gave up 4 bases and J gave up 6 bases; unmatched junction bases: 7. Germline CDR1 reads SGHRS; CDR2 reads YFSETQ. This CDR3 has 15 residues. The CDR3 DNA reads as TGCGCCAGCAGCGGGACTAGCGGACACTTGGATACGCAGTATTTT. It is translated as CASSGTSGHLDTQYF.

CDR3 sequence (DNA): TGTGCCAGCGGTAAACGGGACTTGATTGAAAAACTGTTTTTT. It codes for CASGKRDLIEKLFF. V and J are TRBV27 and TRBJ1-4; tentatively, D is TRBD1 (5 bases). CDR3 length equals 14 residues. Per the germline V gene, CDR1 is MNHEY and CDR2 is SMNVEV (reference sequence). V shed 8 bases and J shed 7 bases, with 17 bases lying between them.

The gene calls are TRBV11-2 and TRBJ2-7; 8 bases align to TRBD1. The CDR3 consists of 15 residues. Germline V lookup: CDR1 SGHAT, CDR2 FQNNGV. The J segment lost 6 bases and the V segment lost 1 base, leaving 8 bases of the junction unmatched. The CDR3 sequence is CASSLVQDRVGEQYF. Written as DNA, the CDR3 is TGTGCCAGCAGCTTAGTGCAGGACAGGGTCGGCGAGCAGTACTTC.

The CDR3 bases are TGTGCCAGCAGCAACGGTAGACAGGCCCTATGGGACACTGAAGCTTTCTTT. Its translation is CASSNGRQALWDTEAFF. This chain joins TRBV28 and TRBJ1-1; the D gene is possibly TRBD1 (6 bases). This CDR3 region has 17 residues. Germline V CDR1 and CDR2: MDHEN, SYDVKM. Trimming pared 6 bases from V and 3 bases from J, leaving 23 bases between.

This clone appeared a single time. J is TRBJ2-7 and V is TRBV5-6, with a possible D match to TRBD1 (6 bases). Germline CDR1 is SGHDT and CDR2 is YYEEEE. V dropped 4 bases and J dropped 4 bases, with 15 bases sitting between them. CDR3 length equals 14 residues. In DNA form, the CDR3 reads TGTGCCAGCAGCCATCCCGAAAGGGGGTACGAGCAGTACTTC. It is translated as CASSHPERGYEQYF.

The V and J genes are TRBV19 and TRBJ1-2; D remains ambiguous. The length of the CDR3 is 10 residues. From germline, CDR1 is LNHDA and CDR2 SQIVND (reference sequence). The V end lost 5 bases, the J end lost 7 bases, and 5 bases lay between the germline ends. The CDR3 DNA is TGTGCCAGTAGTCGAGGTGGCTACACCTTC. Residues: CASSRGGYTF. Full variable domain (remainder filled in from reference TRBV19 and TRBJ1-2): DGGITQSPKYLFRKEGQNVTLSCEQNLNHDAMYWYRQDPGQGLRLIYYSQIVNDFQKGDIAEGYSVSREKKESFPLTVTSAQKNPTAFYLCASSRGGYTFGSGTRLTVV.

The chain uses TRBV30 and TRBJ1-1, with a possible D match to TRBD1 (6 bases). Germline V gene data show CDR1 as GTSNPN and CDR2 as SVGIG (reference sequence). This CDR3 comprises 13 residues. Trimming shortened V by 2 bases and J by 6 bases, and 13 bases separated the two germline ends. CDR3 sequence (DNA): TGTGCCTGGAGTAAAGGGACATGGGCTGAAGCTTTCTTT. Translation gives CAWSKGTWAEAFF.

V is TRBV10-1 and J is TRBJ2-3; 13 nucleotides match TRBD2. There are 16 residues in the CDR3. From germline, CDR1 is WNHNN and CDR2 SYGVQD (reference sequence). V shed 2 bases and J 3 bases; nucleotides not matched to a gene: 2. CDR3 bases: TGCGCCAGCAGTGAGGGACTAGCGGGAGCAACAGATACGCAGTATTTT. This codes for CASSEGLAGATDTQYF.